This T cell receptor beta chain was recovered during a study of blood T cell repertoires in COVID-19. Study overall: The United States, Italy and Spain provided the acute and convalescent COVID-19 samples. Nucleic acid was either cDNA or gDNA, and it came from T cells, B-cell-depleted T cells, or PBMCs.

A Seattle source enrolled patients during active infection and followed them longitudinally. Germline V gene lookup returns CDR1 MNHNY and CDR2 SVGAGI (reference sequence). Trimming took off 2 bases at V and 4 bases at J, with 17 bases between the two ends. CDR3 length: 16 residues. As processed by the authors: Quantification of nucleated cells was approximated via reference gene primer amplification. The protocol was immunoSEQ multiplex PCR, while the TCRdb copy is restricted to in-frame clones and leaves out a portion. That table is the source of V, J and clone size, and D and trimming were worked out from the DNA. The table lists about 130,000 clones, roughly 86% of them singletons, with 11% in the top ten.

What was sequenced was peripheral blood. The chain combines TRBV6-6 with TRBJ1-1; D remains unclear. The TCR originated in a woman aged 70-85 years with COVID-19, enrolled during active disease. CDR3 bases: TGTGCCAGCAGTTACCCCGGGCGGTCCGGGAGCACTGAAGCTTTCTTT. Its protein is CASSYPGRSGSTEAFF.